What follows describes a single T cell receptor beta chain. The entry originates in a study of shared clonotypes between healthy human individuals. Naive CD8 cells lacked CD45RO, underwent positive selection for CCR7 and left out terminally differentiated effector memory CD45RA+ cells. V shed 5 bases and J shed 11 bases, with 19 bases lying between them. Germline assignment: CDR1 MNHEY and CDR2 SMNVEV (reference sequence). The CDR3 length is 13 residues. TCRdb keeps only in-frame clones here, not all; method: immunoSEQ multiplex PCR. The sample has about 2.1 million clones; just over 90% are singletons.

This chain connects TRBV27 to TRBJ2-7; D remains ambiguous. The specimen was naive CD8+ T cells from PBMCs. The clonotype was recovered from a man in his late teens or twenties in good health. Some clones in this sample may be carry-over from other donors' samples. As DNA, the CDR3 is TGTGCCAGCAGTCCTCGACTCTCCCTCTCCGAGTACTTC. This codes for CASSPRLSLSEYF.